A selection of T cell receptor beta chains follows, all from one sample in a study of Ad26.COV2.S vaccination and SARS-CoV-2 variants. Sequencing used immunoSEQ multiplex PCR; TCRdb keeps in-frame clones, though not all of them. In the table there are approximately 450,000 clones, about 93% of which are singletons. The material sequenced was peripheral blood, taken in a trial of Ad26.COV2.S vaccine versus placebo. The origin of the receptors is a person aged 18-65 years who received the Ad26.COV2.S COVID-19 vaccine or a placebo. CDR3s leave out the opening cysteine and the closing phenylalanine or tryptophan.

V gene	J gene	CDR3 protein
TRBV5-1	TRBJ2-1	ASSQQGEDYNEQF
TRBV7-9	TRBJ1-2	ASSPLGTGVRDGYT
TRBV6-5	TRBJ2-3	ATPPSGRTDTQY
TRBV4-2	TRBJ2-3	ASSQDLGAGGTDTQY
TRBV11-3	TRBJ2-3	ASSYTGGFTDTQY
TRBV7-9	TRBJ2-7	ASSLAFDEQY
TRBV30	TRBJ2-7	AWTEHYEQY
TRBV7-2	TRBJ2-2	ASSLKGGGSANTGELF
TRBV7-7	TRBJ2-5	ASSLSGTGGQETQY
TRBV9	TRBJ2-1	ASSDPSGSLSSYNEQF
TRBV25-1	TRBJ2-7	ASSEQGTAYEQY
TRBV28	TRBJ1-1	ASSVSPGQGGTEAF
TRBV7-9	TRBJ1-1	ASSGRGPNTEAF
TRBV6-5	TRBJ2-7	ASRRVGTGFTEQY
TRBV24-1	TRBJ2-2	ATSDARAQGLF
TRBV19	TRBJ2-7	ASSVSAIHDSYEQY
TRBV5-1	TRBJ1-2	ASSLVPGPYGYT
TRBV20-1	TRBJ2-7	SASSGHEQY
TRBV3-1/TRBV3-2	TRBJ1-6	ASSEGASPLH
TRBV7-9	TRBJ1-6	ASSSGRENSPLH
TRBV5-4	TRBJ2-7	ASSSATVYEQY
TRBV11-3	TRBJ2-1	ASSPGTSGAYNEQF